Shown below are 27 T cell receptor beta chains from a single sample sequenced in a study of Graves' ophthalmopathy and Graves' hyperthyroidism. RNA transcripts were the source from which TCR beta CDR3 regions were amplified. Second-round multiplex PCR came after a first-round RT-PCR that employed HTBI primers. TCRdb independently ran MiXCR on the multiplex PCR reads; one entry per CDR3 protein. The repertoire holds over a million distinct CDR3 sequences, with about 35% as singletons. The specimen sequenced was peripheral blood or thyroid tissue (not recorded which). The receptors here all came from an adult man with Graves' hyperthyroidism.

A few counts support this clonotype. This chain links TRBV28 with TRBJ2-7; D might be TRBD1 (6 bases). Germline V gene data show CDR1 as MDHEN and CDR2 as SYDVKM. With 0 bases removed from V and 6 bases from J, the gap between germline ends came to 6 bases. CDR3 length: 12 residues. CDR3 sequence reads: CASSLWGAEQYF. CDR3 nucleotides: TGTGCCAGCAGTTTATGGGGGGCCGAGCAGTACTTC.

This clonotype came up many times. This chain links TRBV12-3 or TRBV12-4 with TRBJ2-7, with TRBD1 as a possible D gene (6 bases). CDR3 length: 12 residues. V shed 5 bases and J shed 3 bases, with 8 bases lying between them. The CDR3 protein is CASSQGFYEQYF. CDR3 sequence (DNA): TGTGCCAGCAGTCAGGGGTTCTACGAGCAGTACTTC.

V usage is TRBV25-1 and J usage is TRBJ1-2, with a possible D match to TRBD1 (5 bases). Germline V lookup: CDR1 MGHDK, CDR2 SYGVNS. Trimming cost V 5 bases and J 8 bases, with 21 bases left between them. CDR3 length equals 15 residues. In DNA form, the CDR3 reads TGTGCCAGCAGTTTTCCCACAGGAGAAGAGGGAGGCTACACCTTC. Protein: CASSFPTGEEGGYTF.

The chain carries TRBV12-3 or TRBV12-4 and TRBJ2-7; possible D gene TRBD1, 5 bases. CDR3 length: 11 amino acids. V gave up 7 bases and J gave up 6 bases, with 10 bases separating them. CDR3 sequence: CASTQGSEQYF. CDR3 DNA sequence: TGTGCCAGCACCCAGGGCAGCGAGCAGTACTTC.

This clonotype was counted many times. The chain is built from TRBV11-2 and TRBJ2-5; possible D gene TRBD2, 6 bases. This CDR3 is built from 15 residues. The germline V and J ends were trimmed by 7 bases and 1 base, with 16 bases remaining between them. The germline CDR1 and CDR2 sequences are SGHAT and FQNNGV. The CDR3 loop is CASTAYSRGQETQYF. CDR3 nucleotides: TGTGCCAGCACTGCCTACTCGCGGGGCCAAGAGACCCAGTACTTC. The entire variable domain, with the rest obtained from reference TRBV11-2 and TRBJ2-5, is as follows: EAGVAQSPRYKIIEKRQSVAFWCNPISGHATLYWYQQILGQGPKLLIQFQNNGVVDDSQLPKDRFSAERLKGVDSTLKIQPAKLEDSAVYLCASTAYSRGQETQYFGPGTRLLVL.

This chain uses TRBV10-3 with TRBJ1-5, with TRBD1 matching over 10 bases. V lost 9 bases, J lost 4 bases, and 12 bases stayed unmatched. Germline assignment: CDR1 ENHRY and CDR2 SYGVKD. CDR3 length: 16 amino acids. The CDR3 coding sequence is TGTGCCATTTCAGTTACAGGACAGGGGGAGAATCAGCCCCAGCATTTT. It translates to CAISVTGQGENQPQHF.

The chain recombines TRBV15 with TRBJ1-2, with 8 bases that match TRBD1. The J segment lost 8 bases and the V segment lost 2 bases, leaving 10 bases of the junction unmatched. The germline V gene encodes CDR1 LNHNV and CDR2 YYDKDF (reference sequence). The length of the CDR3 is 15 residues. CDR3 nucleotides: TGTGCCACCAGCAGAATCCGGGACAGGTTTAGAGGCTACACCTTC. Translation: CATSRIRDRFRGYTF.

This clonotype occurred many times. V is TRBV15 and J is TRBJ1-5, with D hard to call. The length of the CDR3 is 14 residues. The germline V gene encodes CDR1 LNHNV and CDR2 YYDKDF (reference sequence). V lost 5 bases and J lost 4, with 12 bases in between. The CDR3, as DNA: TGTGCCACCAGCCCGCGAGGGAGTAATCAGCCCCAGCATTTT. Translated: CATSPRGSNQPQHF. Supplemented by reference TRBV15 and TRBJ1-5, the full variable domain reads DAMVIQNPRYQVTQFGKPVTLSCSQTLNHNVMYWYQQKSSQAPKLLFHYYDKDFNNEADTPDNFQSRRPNTSFCFLDIRSPGLGDTAMYLCATSPRGSNQPQHFGDGTRLSIL.

This clonotype was counted many times. This chain's CDR3 is CASSPLGRHYEQYF. In DNA, the CDR3 is TGTGCCAGCAGCCCACTTGGTAGGCACTACGAGCAGTACTTC. V usage is TRBV7-2 and J usage is TRBJ2-7, with D unresolved. The CDR3 spans 14 residues. CDR1 and CDR2 (germline): SGHTA, FQGNSA. V was cut by 5 bases and J by 3 bases, with 14 bases left in between.

The chain uses TRBV25-1 and TRBJ1-3, with D perhaps matching TRBD1 (6 bases). V dropped 3 bases and J dropped 8 bases, with 8 bases sitting between them. Germline V gene sequence: CDR1 MGHDK, CDR2 SYGVNS. There are 12 residues in the CDR3. The CDR3 loop reads CASSDGGYTIYF. The CDR3 region has the DNA TGTGCCAGCAGTGACGGGGGCTACACCATATATTTT.

This clonotype came up many times. The rearrangement uses TRBV7-9 and TRBJ1-6; D not resolved. The V gene's germline CDR1 is SEHNR and CDR2 FQNEAQ (reference sequence). The CDR3 loop spans 15 amino acids. V was shortened by 1 base and J by 6 bases, with 10 bases between the two germline ends. CDR3 loop: CASSLGWAVNSPLHF. Written as DNA, the CDR3 is TGTGCCAGCAGCTTAGGTTGGGCTGTTAATTCACCCCTCCACTTT.

This sequence joins TRBV29-1 and TRBJ2-3; no clear D. V dropped 3 bases and J dropped 5 bases, with 6 bases sitting between them. The CDR3 length is 11 residues. Germline loops: CDR1 SQVTM, CDR2 ANQGSEA. The CDR3 spells CSVDSVDTQYF. The CDR3 nucleotides are TGCAGCGTTGATTCCGTAGATACGCAGTATTTT.

There are a few counts of this clonotype. The rearrangement links TRBV6-2 or TRBV6-3 to TRBJ2-2; TRBD1 is a possible D gene (5 bases). The germline V gene encodes CDR1 MNHEY and CDR2 SVGEGT. Trimming took 6 bases from V and 0 from J, leaving 11 bases between them. The CDR3 length is 15 residues. The CDR3 DNA follows: TGTGCCAGCAGGACAGTACCCCCGAACACCGGGGAGCTGTTTTTT. It is translated as CASRTVPPNTGELFF.

The chain is built from TRBV10-2 and TRBJ2-2; 11 nucleotides align to TRBD1. The trim removed 3 bases at V and 6 bases at J, leaving 6 bases unmatched. CDR1 and CDR2 (germline): WSHSY, SAAADI. The CDR3 runs to 16 residues. The CDR3 DNA is TGCGCCAGCAGTGACGCGGGACAGGGGGTTCCCGGGGAGCTGTTTTTT. The encoded protein is CASSDAGQGVPGELFF.

The chain uses TRBV5-5 and TRBJ1-1; D not certain. The CDR3 has 12 residues. V was clipped by 1 base and J by 13 bases, with 14 bases between them. The V gene's germline CDR1 is SGHKS and CDR2 YYEKEE (reference sequence). The CDR3 protein is CASSLCDFGDFF. The DNA for the CDR3 is TGTGCCAGCAGCTTGTGCGATTTTGGGGATTTCTTT.

The chain has TRBV29-1 and TRBJ1-1; D gene unclear. The CDR3 runs to 11 residues. Trimming left V 6 bases short and J 6 bases short, with 11 bases between. CDR1 is SQVTM, CDR2 ANQGSEA, per germline. CDR3 in DNA: TGCAGCGTGACTTGGAATGCTGAAGCTTTCTTT. Translating it yields CSVTWNAEAFF.

This chain uses TRBV7-9 with TRBJ2-5; 11 bases fit TRBD2. Germline V gene lookup returns CDR1 SEHNR and CDR2 FQNEAQ (reference sequence). This CDR3 has 17 residues. V was pared by 5 bases and J by 2 bases, with 10 bases of the junction left unmatched. DNA for the CDR3: TGTGCCAGCAGCCCTCTACTAGCGGGGGAGATTCAAGAGACCCAGTACTTC. Protein product: CASSPLLAGEIQETQYF. Based on the CDR3 plus reference TRBV7-9 and TRBJ2-5, the full variable domain is DTGVSQNPRHKITKRGQNVTFRCDPISEHNRLYWYRQTLGQGPEFLTYFQNEAQLEKSRLLSDRFSAERPKGSFSTLEIQRTEQGDSAMYLCASSPLLAGEIQETQYFGPGTRLLVL.

The chain links TRBV28 to TRBJ2-7, with D perhaps TRBD2 (6 bases). V dropped 7 bases and J dropped 1 base, with 17 bases sitting between them. In germline, CDR1 is MDHEN, CDR2 SYDVKM. The CDR3 loop spans 15 amino acids. CDR3 region: CASTIRTTDSYEQYF. CDR3 DNA: TGTGCCAGCACCATTAGGACTACCGATTCCTACGAGCAGTACTTC.

This chain uses TRBV7-9 with TRBJ1-2, with D possibly TRBD1 on 5 matching bases. With 3 bases removed from V and 8 bases from J, the gap between germline ends came to 13 bases. The germline gives CDR1 SEHNR, CDR2 FQNEAQ (reference sequence). The CDR3 covers 13 residues. The CDR3 DNA follows: TGTGCCAGCAGCTTGCCCTCAGGGAACGGCTACACCTTC. This codes for CASSLPSGNGYTF.

This clonotype was observed many times. The gene calls are TRBV5-6 and TRBJ1-5; D perhaps matches TRBD1 (5 bases). Between the trimmed V and J ends, which lost 1 base and 4 bases, there was a span of 18 bases. Per germline, CDR1 SGHDT and CDR2 YYEEEE. The CDR3 is 17 amino acids. CDR3 sequence reads: CASSLYGPAGPNQPQHF. In nucleotides, the CDR3 is TGTGCCAGCAGCTTGTATGGCCCGGCGGGACCGAATCAGCCCCAGCATTTT.

This chain links TRBV7-6 with TRBJ1-1; 9 bases line up with TRBD1. The CDR3 runs 16 residues. CDR1 is SGHVS, CDR2 FNYEAQ, per germline. V dropped 2 bases and J dropped 7; count of bases not matched to a gene: 11. This CDR3 is CASSLSYRGRGGEAFF. The CDR3 DNA reads TGTGCCAGCAGCTTAAGCTACAGGGGGCGAGGTGGTGAAGCTTTCTTT.

This clonotype was recorded once. A much larger clone differs from this one at a single base, so this may be a read error. The rearrangement joins TRBV10-3 to TRBJ1-1, with a tentative D call TRBD1 (6 bases). The V gene's germline CDR1 is ENHRY and CDR2 SYGVKD. Trimming left V 10 bases short and J 3 bases short, with 15 bases between. This CDR3 is 13 amino acids long. For the CDR3, the DNA is TGTGCCAGCGGAGATTACAGGGACACTGAAGCTTTCTTT. Protein product: CASGDYRDTEAFF.

In its sample, this clonotype was seen many times. This chain connects TRBV2 to TRBJ2-7, with D possibly called TRBD1 or TRBD2 (5 bases each). Trimming took 10 bases from V and 6 from J, leaving 22 bases between them. This CDR3 has 14 residues. Germline V CDR1 and CDR2: SNHLY, FYNNEI. CDR3 DNA: TGTGCCACCAGACTAAGGGGTGATGGTGGCGAGCAGTACTTC. Translation gives CATRLRGDGGEQYF.

This clonotype came up many times. The chain is built from TRBV6-5 and TRBJ1-1; 7 bases fit TRBD1. The length of the CDR3 is 13 residues. Per the germline V gene, CDR1 is MNHEY and CDR2 is SVGAGI. J was trimmed by 2 bases and V by 8 bases; bases with no gene match: 5. The CDR3 DNA reads as TGTGCCAGCCTCCGGGACAGAAACACTGAAGCTTTCTTT. Its translation is CASLRDRNTEAFF.

This clonotype was recorded a few times. V usage is TRBV12-3 or TRBV12-4 and J usage is TRBJ2-7; D ambiguous. The CDR3 is made up of 13 amino acids. V lost 5 bases to trimming and J lost 5 bases, with 13 bases between them. The CDR3 DNA reads as TGTGCCAGCAGTCCTCATAATATCGACGAGCAGTACTTC. This codes for CASSPHNIDEQYF.

This clonotype has more than one count but fewer than ten. The V and J genes are TRBV12-3 or TRBV12-4 and TRBJ2-7; TRBD2 matches 9 bases. The CDR3 extends over 15 amino acids. V lost 7 bases, J lost 0 bases, and 7 bases stayed unmatched. The CDR3 nucleotides read TGTGCCAGCAAGGGTGCGGGAGGGAGCTCCTACGAGCAGTACTTC. Its protein product is CASKGAGGSSYEQYF.

This rearrangement joins TRBV29-1 to TRBJ2-5; TRBD1 matches at 12 bases. The CDR3 is made up of 16 amino acids. CDR1 and CDR2 (germline): SQVTM, ANQGSEA. V shed 0 bases and J 5 bases; nucleotides not matched to a gene: 7. The CDR3 bases are TGCAGCGTTGAAGATGGGACAGGGGGCTTTTCCGAGACCCAGTACTTC. As protein: CSVEDGTGGFSETQYF.